Each of the 17 T cell receptor beta chains below was sequenced from the same sample in a study of blood T cell repertoires in COVID-19. Assay used: immunoSEQ multiplex PCR; TCRdb lists only in-frame clones, some missing. Of 40,000 to 55,000 clones listed, about 81% are singletons. The sequencing sample was made of peripheral blood. These receptors came from a human donor with acute or convalescent COVID-19. The donor label of this sample is uncertain.

The chain couples TRBV2 to TRBJ2-7, with D maybe TRBD1 (6 bases). V lost 9 bases and J 6 bases, leaving 18 bases between the germline ends. The germline gives CDR1 SNHLY, CDR2 FYNNEI. This CDR3 spans 13 amino acids. The CDR3 loop is CASLPGGFSEQYF. CDR3 DNA sequence: TGTGCCAGTCTACCTGGGGGCTTCTCCGAGCAGTACTTC.

The genes are TRBV4-1 and TRBJ1-6; 7 bases are shared with TRBD1. V trimming: 5 bases; J trimming: 8 bases; junction bases outside the gene matches: 9. The CDR3 extends over 15 amino acids. CDR1 and CDR2 from the germline V gene are MGHRA and YSYEKL. This CDR3 is CASSYDRVVDSPLHF. CDR3 bases: TGCGCCAGCAGCTATGACAGGGTGGTTGATTCACCCCTCCACTTT.

This sequence joins TRBV6-5 and TRBJ2-1; 10 bases match TRBD2. With V trimmed by 4 bases and J by 7 bases, 7 bases remained unmatched. Germline V gene lookup returns CDR1 MNHEY and CDR2 SVGAGI. CDR3 length: 15 residues. The DNA of the CDR3 is TGTGCCAGCAGTTTTCTAGCGGGAGTCGGAAATGAGCAGTTCTTC. This translates into CASSFLAGVGNEQFF.

In nucleotides, the CDR3 is TGTGCCAGCAGTTCCGCCCCTAGCGCCGAGCAGTTCTTC. Amino acids: CASSSAPSAEQFF. The chain employs TRBV6-5 and TRBJ2-1, with D possibly being TRBD2 (6 bases). V lost 4 bases and J 10 bases, leaving 14 bases between the germline ends. Germline V gene data show CDR1 as MNHEY and CDR2 as SVGAGI. The CDR3 spans 13 residues.

The CDR3 here is CASSLAGVLTDTQYF. The CDR3 region has the DNA TGTGCCAGCAGCTTAGCGGGGGTCCTCACAGATACGCAGTATTTT. This chain uses TRBV5-4 with TRBJ2-3, with TRBD2 matching 8 bases. The V segment lost 2 bases and the J segment 2 bases; nucleotides outside the gene matches: 4. CDR3 length: 15 residues. Germline-derived CDR1 and CDR2 are SGHNT and YYREEE (reference sequence).

The chain joins TRBV5-4 to TRBJ1-4; the D gene is possibly TRBD1 (6 bases). CDR3 length: 16 amino acids. Germline CDR1 reads SGHNT; CDR2 reads YYREEE (reference sequence). Between the trimmed V and J ends, which lost 4 bases and 0 bases, there was a span of 13 bases. CDR3 in amino acids: CASSPGQPTTNEKLFF. The CDR3 DNA is TGTGCCAGCAGCCCCGGACAGCCCACAACTAATGAAAAACTGTTTTTT.

This clone came up once. This chain links TRBV6-5 with TRBJ2-3; D is uncertain. V was shortened by 7 bases and J by 2 bases, with 10 bases between the two germline ends. The germline CDR1 and CDR2 sequences are MNHEY and SVGAGI. The CDR3 loop spans 13 amino acids. CDR3: CASTPGDTDTQYF. Written as DNA, the CDR3 is TGTGCCAGCACCCCAGGCGACACAGATACGCAGTATTTT.

The V gene is TRBV29-1, the J gene TRBJ1-1; 7 nucleotides line up with TRBD1. The CDR3 runs to 10 residues. The V segment lost 7 bases and the J segment 6 bases; nucleotides outside the gene matches: 2. CDR1 and CDR2 (germline): SQVTM, ANQGSEA. CDR3 coding DNA: TGCAGCGCCACAGGGGCTGAAGCTTTCTTT. It translates to CSATGAEAFF.

This chain links TRBV30 with TRBJ2-7; TRBD2 agrees at 9 bases. This CDR3 has 15 amino acids. V dropped 3 bases and J dropped 1; count of bases not matched to a gene: 7. Germline CDR1 is GTSNPN and CDR2 is SVGIG (reference sequence). The CDR3 DNA reads as TGTGCCTGGAGAGGATTAGCGGGGGAATCCTACGAGCAGTACTTC. Its translation is CAWRGLAGESYEQYF.

The V and J genes are TRBV15 and TRBJ2-1; D unclear. This CDR3 is 12 amino acids long. Germline V gene lookup returns CDR1 LNHNV and CDR2 YYDKDF (reference sequence). V was pared by 0 bases and J by 8 bases, with 5 bases between. CDR3: CATSRDLYEQFF. The CDR3 DNA follows: TGTGCCACCAGCAGAGATTTATATGAGCAGTTCTTC. The variable domain in full, completed from reference TRBV15 and TRBJ2-1, reads DAMVIQNPRYQVTQFGKPVTLSCSQTLNHNVMYWYQQKSSQAPKLLFHYYDKDFNNEADTPDNFQSRRPNTSFCFLDIRSPGLGDTAMYLCATSRDLYEQFFGPGTRLTVL.

This clone was recorded only once. The rearrangement uses TRBV10-1 and TRBJ1-1; 8 bases are shared with TRBD1. Unmatched junction bases numbered 2, after V lost 6 bases and J lost 2 bases. Germline V gene data show CDR1 as WNHNN and CDR2 as SYGVQD (reference sequence). CDR3 size: 13 residues. The DNA for the CDR3 is TGCGCCAGCAGCGGACAGGGTAACACTGAAGCTTTCTTT. This sequence encodes CASSGQGNTEAFF.

This chain joins TRBV4-2 and TRBJ1-2; D is perhaps TRBD1 (5 bases). CDR1 is LGHNA, CDR2 YNFKEQ, per germline. V was clipped by 0 bases and J by 4 bases, with 12 bases between them. There are 15 residues in the CDR3. The CDR3 nucleotides are TGTGCCAGCAGCCAAGAGCGGTCGGGACTCTATGGCTACACCTTC. Translated: CASSQERSGLYGYTF.

With regard to this clone: The same CDR3 can be traced to other DNA sequences in this sample. This rearrangement joins TRBV28 to TRBJ1-1; TRBD1 is a possible D gene (5 bases). Germline CDR1 reads MDHEN; CDR2 reads SYDVKM. Deletions cut 3 bases from V and 4 bases from J, with 9 bases between. The CDR3 has 13 amino acids. This chain's CDR3 is CASSLGGGTEAFF. The CDR3 DNA reads TGTGCCAGCAGTTTGGGGGGTGGCACTGAAGCTTTCTTT.

The chain uses TRBV6-1 and TRBJ2-2; 8 nucleotides agree with TRBD2. This CDR3 region has 17 residues. Germline CDR1 reads MNHNS; CDR2 reads SASEGT. Trimming at V came to 3 bases and at J to 5 bases, leaving 11 bases not matched to a gene. The CDR3 reads CASSEGVSGSFTGELFF. CDR3 coding DNA: TGTGCCAGCAGTGAGGGCGTCAGCGGGAGTTTTACCGGGGAGCTGTTTTTT.

This chain connects TRBV30 to TRBJ2-1; 10 positions match TRBD2. The ends lost 2 bases at V and 0 bases at J; junction bases unmatched: 7. CDR3 length equals 17 residues. Germline assignment: CDR1 GTSNPN and CDR2 SVGIG (reference sequence). CDR3 sequence: CAWSKGSSGSSYNEQFF. As DNA, the CDR3 is TGTGCCTGGAGTAAGGGTTCTAGCGGGAGCTCCTACAATGAGCAGTTCTTC.

This clone has a handful of counts. V gene TRBV27 combines with J gene TRBJ1-4, with TRBD1 matching over 7 bases. Germline-derived CDR1 and CDR2 are MNHEY and SMNVEV (reference sequence). The CDR3 is made up of 15 amino acids. V trimming: 4 bases; J trimming: 3 bases; junction bases outside the gene matches: 5. CDR3 residues: CASSSQGFANEKLFF. The CDR3, as DNA: TGTGCCAGCAGTTCACAGGGGTTCGCTAATGAAAAACTGTTTTTT.

J is TRBJ2-3 and V is TRBV7-2; 10 nucleotides align to TRBD2. The CDR3 sequence is 15 residues long. Trimming cost V 5 bases and J 2 bases; bases outside gene matches: 4. Germline values: CDR1 SGHTA, CDR2 FQGNSA. The DNA of the CDR3 is TGTGCCAGCAGCGCTAGCGGGGGCCTCACAGATACGCAGTATTTT. It encodes CASSASGGLTDTQYF.